Described below is a single T cell receptor (beta chain) sequence and its context. Its antigen remains unknown. This entry belongs to a study of regulatory dendritic cells for organ transplantation. Repertoires were generated with immunoSEQ multiplex PCR, while TCRdb's copy carries only in-frame clones and drops some. This table holds roughly 28,000 clones, roughly 80% found once. Study-level results: Alloreactive memory CD8+ T cell pools varied considerably between individuals. Of resting T cell subsets, memory CD8+ had the most alloreactive clonotypes. Memory CD8+ clonal expansion seemed more limited with regulatory than mature dendritic cells.

FACS sorted CD4+ or CD8+ T cells into CD45RA+ naive and CD45RO+ memory. The V and J ends lost 6 bases and 7 bases, in that order; junction bases with no gene match: 6. This CDR3 is 13 amino acids long. CDR1 is SNHLY and CDR2 is FYNNEI in the germline V gene. V is TRBV2 and J is TRBJ2-1; TRBD1 matches at 7 bases. The material sequenced was naive CD4+ T cells from blood. This sample's subset: CD45RA+ naive T cells. The sequence derives from a human donor in good health. The CDR3 coding sequence is TGTGCCAGCAGGGAGACAGGGTATAATGAGCAGTTCTTC. Translation gives CASRETGYNEQFF.